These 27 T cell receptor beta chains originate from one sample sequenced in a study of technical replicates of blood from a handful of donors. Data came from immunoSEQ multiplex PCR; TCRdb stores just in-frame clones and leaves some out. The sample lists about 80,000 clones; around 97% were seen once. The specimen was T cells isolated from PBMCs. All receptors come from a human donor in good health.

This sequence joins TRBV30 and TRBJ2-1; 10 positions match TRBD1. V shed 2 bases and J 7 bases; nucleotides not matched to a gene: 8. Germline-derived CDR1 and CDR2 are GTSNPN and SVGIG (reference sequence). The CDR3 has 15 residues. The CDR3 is CAWSLTGGIYNEQFF. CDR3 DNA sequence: TGTGCCTGGAGTTTGACAGGGGGCATATATAATGAGCAGTTCTTC.

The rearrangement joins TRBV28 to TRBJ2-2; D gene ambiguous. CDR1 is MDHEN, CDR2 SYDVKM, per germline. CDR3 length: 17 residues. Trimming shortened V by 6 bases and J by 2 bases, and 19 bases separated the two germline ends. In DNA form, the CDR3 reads TGTGCCAGCAGACCGACGCGAGGCAGCCTCAACACCGGGGAGCTGTTTTTT. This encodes CASRPTRGSLNTGELFF.

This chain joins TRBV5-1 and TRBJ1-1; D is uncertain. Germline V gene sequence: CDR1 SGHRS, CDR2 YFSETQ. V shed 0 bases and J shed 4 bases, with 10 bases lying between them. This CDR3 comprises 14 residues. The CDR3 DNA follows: TGCGCCAGCAGCTTGGTCTTGGGCAGCACTGAAGCTTTCTTT. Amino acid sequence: CASSLVLGSTEAFF.

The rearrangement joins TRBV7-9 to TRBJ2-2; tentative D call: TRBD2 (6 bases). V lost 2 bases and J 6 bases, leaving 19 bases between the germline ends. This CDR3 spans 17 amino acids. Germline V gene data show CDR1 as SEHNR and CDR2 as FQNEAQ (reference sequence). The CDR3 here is CASSLPDRDWGSGELFF. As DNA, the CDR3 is TGTGCCAGCAGCTTACCGGACCGGGACTGGGGGTCCGGGGAGCTGTTTTTT. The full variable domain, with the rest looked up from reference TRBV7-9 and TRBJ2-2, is DTGVSQNPRHKITKRGQNVTFRCDPISEHNRLYWYRQTLGQGPEFLTYFQNEAQLEKSRLLSDRFSAERPKGSFSTLEIQRTEQGDSAMYLCASSLPDRDWGSGELFFGEGSRLTVL.

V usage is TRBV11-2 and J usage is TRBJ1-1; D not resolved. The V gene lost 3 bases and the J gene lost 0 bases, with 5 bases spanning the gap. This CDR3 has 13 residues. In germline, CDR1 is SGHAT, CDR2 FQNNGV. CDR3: CASSFLMNTEAFF. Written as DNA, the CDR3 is TGTGCCAGCAGCTTCTTAATGAACACTGAAGCTTTCTTT.

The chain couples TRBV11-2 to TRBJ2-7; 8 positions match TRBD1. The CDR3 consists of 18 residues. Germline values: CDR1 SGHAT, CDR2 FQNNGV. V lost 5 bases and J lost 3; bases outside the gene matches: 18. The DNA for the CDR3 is TGTGCCAGCAGCCCTCTGCGGAGGGACAGGAGGACAATCTACGAGCAGTACTTC. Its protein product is CASSPLRRDRRTIYEQYF.

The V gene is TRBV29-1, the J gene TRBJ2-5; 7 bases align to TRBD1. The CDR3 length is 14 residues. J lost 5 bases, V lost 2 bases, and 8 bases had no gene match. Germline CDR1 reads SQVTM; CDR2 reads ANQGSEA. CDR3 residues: CSVEKAGGWETQYF. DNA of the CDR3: TGCAGCGTTGAAAAGGCAGGGGGATGGGAGACCCAGTACTTC.

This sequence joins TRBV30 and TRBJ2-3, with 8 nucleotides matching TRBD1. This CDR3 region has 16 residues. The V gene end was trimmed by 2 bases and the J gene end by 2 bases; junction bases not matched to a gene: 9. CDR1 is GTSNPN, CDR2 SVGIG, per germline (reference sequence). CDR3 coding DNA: TGTGCCTGGAGTTGGGTCCAGGGGGCCTTCACAGATACGCAGTATTTT. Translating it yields CAWSWVQGAFTDTQYF.

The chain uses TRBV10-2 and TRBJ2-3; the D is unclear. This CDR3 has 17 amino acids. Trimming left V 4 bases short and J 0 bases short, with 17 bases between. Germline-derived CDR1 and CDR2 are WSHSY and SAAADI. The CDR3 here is CASSARSVLLSTDTQYF. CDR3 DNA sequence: TGCGCCAGCAGTGCGCGCTCGGTGCTCTTAAGCACAGATACGCAGTATTTT.

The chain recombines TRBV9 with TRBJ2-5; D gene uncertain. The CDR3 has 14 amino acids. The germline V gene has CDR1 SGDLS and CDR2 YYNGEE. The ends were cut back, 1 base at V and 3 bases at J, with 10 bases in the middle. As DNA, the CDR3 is TGTGCCAGCAGCGTACTGGCAGAAAAAGAGACCCAGTACTTC. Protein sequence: CASSVLAEKETQYF. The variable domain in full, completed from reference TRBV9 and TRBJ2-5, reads DSGVTQTPKHLITATGQRVTLRCSPRSGDLSVYWYQQSLDQGLQFLIQYYNGEERAKGNILERFSAQQFPDLHSELNLSSLELGDSALYFCASSVLAEKETQYFGPGTRLLVL.

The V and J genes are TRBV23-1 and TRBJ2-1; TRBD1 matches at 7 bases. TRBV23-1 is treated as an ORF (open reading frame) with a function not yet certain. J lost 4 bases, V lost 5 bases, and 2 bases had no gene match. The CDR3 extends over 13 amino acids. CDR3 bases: TGCGCCAGCAGTTTGACAGGGTACAATGAGCAGTTCTTC. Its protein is CASSLTGYNEQFF.

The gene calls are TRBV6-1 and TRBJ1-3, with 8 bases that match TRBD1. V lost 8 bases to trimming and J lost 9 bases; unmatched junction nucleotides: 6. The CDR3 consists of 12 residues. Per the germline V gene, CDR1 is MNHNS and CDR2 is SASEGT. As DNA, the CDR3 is TGTGCCAGCCGGGACAGGAGAGGCACCATATATTTT. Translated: CASRDRRGTIYF.

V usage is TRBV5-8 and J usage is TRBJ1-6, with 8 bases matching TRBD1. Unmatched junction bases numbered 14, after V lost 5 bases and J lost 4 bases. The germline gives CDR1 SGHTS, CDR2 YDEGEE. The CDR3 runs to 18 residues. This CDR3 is CASRRAGGAFLYNSPLHF. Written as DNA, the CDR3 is TGTGCCAGCAGGCGTGCAGGGGGCGCATTCCTGTATAATTCACCCCTCCACTTT.

CDR3 in amino acids: CASSFDRRNQETQYF. In DNA, the CDR3 is TGTGCCAGCAGCTTTGACAGGCGTAACCAAGAGACCCAGTACTTC. The chain uses TRBV11-1 and TRBJ2-5; D may be TRBD1 (6 bases). Germline V gene lookup returns CDR1 SGHAT and CDR2 FQDESV (reference sequence). This CDR3 region has 15 residues. Trimming left V 3 bases short and J 0 bases short, with 11 bases between.

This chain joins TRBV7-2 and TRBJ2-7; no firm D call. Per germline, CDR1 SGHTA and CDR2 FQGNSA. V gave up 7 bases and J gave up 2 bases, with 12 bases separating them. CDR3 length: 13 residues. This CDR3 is CASTYSGPYEQYF. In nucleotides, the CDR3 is TGTGCCAGCACCTATTCCGGTCCCTACGAGCAGTACTTC.

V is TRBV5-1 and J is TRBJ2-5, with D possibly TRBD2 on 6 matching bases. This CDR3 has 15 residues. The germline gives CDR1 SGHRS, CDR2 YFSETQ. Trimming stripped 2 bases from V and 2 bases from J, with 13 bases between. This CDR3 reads CASSFTGTPQETQYF. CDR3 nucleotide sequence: TGCGCCAGCAGCTTTACCGGGACTCCACAAGAGACCCAGTACTTC.

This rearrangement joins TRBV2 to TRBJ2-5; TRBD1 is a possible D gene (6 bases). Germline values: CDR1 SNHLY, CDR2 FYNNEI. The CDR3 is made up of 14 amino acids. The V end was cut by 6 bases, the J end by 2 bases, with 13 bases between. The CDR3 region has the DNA TGTGCCAGCAGCTCCGGGACAATGCAAGAGACCCAGTACTTC. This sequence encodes CASSSGTMQETQYF.

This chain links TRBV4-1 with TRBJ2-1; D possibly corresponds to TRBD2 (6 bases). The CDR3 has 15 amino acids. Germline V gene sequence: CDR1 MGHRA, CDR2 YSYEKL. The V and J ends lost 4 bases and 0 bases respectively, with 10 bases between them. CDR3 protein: CASSPRDSSYNEQFF. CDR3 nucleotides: TGCGCCAGCAGCCCTCGGGACTCCTCCTACAATGAGCAGTTCTTC.

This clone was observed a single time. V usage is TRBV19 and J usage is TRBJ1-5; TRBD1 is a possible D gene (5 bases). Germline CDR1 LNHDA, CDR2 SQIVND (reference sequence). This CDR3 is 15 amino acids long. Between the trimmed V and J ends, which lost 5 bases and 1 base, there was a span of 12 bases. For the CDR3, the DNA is TGTGCCAGTAGTGAGCAGGGTTACAGCAATCAGCCCCAGCATTTT. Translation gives CASSEQGYSNQPQHF. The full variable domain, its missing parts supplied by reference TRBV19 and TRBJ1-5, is DGGITQSPKYLFRKEGQNVTLSCEQNLNHDAMYWYRQDPGQGLRLIYYSQIVNDFQKGDIAEGYSVSREKKESFPLTVTSAQKNPTAFYLCASSEQGYSNQPQHFGDGTRLSIL.

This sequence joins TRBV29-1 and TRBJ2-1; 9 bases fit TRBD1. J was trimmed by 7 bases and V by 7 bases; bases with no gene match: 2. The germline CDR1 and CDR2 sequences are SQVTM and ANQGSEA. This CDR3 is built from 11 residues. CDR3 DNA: TGCAGCGCAGGGACAGGGAATGAGCAGTTCTTC. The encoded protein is CSAGTGNEQFF.

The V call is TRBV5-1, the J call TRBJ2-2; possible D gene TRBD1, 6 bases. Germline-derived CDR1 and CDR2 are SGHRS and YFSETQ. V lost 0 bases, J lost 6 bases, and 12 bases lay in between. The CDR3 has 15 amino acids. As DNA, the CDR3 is TGCGCCAGCAGCTTGGCTCAGGGGTTCCCCGGGGAGCTGTTTTTT. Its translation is CASSLAQGFPGELFF.

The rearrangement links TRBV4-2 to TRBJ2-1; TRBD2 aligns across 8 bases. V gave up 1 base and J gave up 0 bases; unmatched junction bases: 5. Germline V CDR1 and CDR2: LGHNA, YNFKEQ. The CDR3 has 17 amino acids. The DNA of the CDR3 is TGTGCCAGCAGCCAAGGCTCGGGAGGGCCCTCCTACAATGAGCAGTTCTTC. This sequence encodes CASSQGSGGPSYNEQFF.

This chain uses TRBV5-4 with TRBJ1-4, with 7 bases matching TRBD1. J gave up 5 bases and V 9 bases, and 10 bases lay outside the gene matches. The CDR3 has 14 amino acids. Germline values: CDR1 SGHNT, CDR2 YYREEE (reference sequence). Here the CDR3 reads CATQRGPDNEKLFF. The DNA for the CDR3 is TGTGCCACCCAAAGGGGGCCGGACAATGAAAAACTGTTTTTT.

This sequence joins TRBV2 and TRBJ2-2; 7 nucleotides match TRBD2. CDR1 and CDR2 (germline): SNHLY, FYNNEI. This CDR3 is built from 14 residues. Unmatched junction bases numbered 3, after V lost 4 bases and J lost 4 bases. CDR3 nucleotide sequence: TGTGCCAGCAGTGGGCTAGCGGTCACCGGGGAGCTGTTTTTT. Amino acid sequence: CASSGLAVTGELFF. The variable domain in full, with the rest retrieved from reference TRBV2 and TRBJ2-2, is EPEVTQTPSHQVTQMGQEVILRCVPISNHLYFYWYRQILGQKVEFLVSFYNNEISEKSEIFDDQFSVERPDGSNFTLKIRSTKLEDSAMYFCASSGLAVTGELFFGEGSRLTVL.

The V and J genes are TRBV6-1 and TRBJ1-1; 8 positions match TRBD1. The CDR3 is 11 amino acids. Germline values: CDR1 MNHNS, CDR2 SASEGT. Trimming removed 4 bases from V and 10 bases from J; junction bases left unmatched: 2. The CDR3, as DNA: TGTGCCAGCAGTGGAGACAGGGGAGCTTTCTTT. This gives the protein CASSGDRGAFF.

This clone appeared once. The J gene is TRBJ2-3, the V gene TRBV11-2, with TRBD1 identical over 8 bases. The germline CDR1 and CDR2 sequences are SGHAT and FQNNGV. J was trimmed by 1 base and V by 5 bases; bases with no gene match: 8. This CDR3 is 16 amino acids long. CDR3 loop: CASSPRTGWRTDTQYF. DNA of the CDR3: TGTGCCAGCAGCCCAAGGACAGGGTGGCGCACAGATACGCAGTATTTT.

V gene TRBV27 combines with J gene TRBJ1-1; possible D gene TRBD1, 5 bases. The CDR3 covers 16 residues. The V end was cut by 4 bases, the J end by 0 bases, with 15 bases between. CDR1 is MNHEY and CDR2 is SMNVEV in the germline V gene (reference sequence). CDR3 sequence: CASSYSRVLLNTEAFF. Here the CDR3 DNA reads TGTGCCAGCAGTTACTCCAGGGTTCTGCTGAACACTGAAGCTTTCTTT.